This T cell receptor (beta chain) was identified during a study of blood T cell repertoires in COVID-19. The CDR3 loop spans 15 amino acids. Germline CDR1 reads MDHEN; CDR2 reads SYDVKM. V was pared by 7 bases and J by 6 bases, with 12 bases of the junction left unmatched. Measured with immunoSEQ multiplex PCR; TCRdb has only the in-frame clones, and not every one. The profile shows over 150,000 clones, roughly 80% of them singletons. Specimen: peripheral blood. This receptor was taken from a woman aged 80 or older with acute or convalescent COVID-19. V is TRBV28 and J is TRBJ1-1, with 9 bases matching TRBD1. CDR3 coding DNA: TGTGCCAGCACCCTAGGGGGACAGGGAAAGGCTGAAGCTTTCTTT. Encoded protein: CASTLGGQGKAEAFF.